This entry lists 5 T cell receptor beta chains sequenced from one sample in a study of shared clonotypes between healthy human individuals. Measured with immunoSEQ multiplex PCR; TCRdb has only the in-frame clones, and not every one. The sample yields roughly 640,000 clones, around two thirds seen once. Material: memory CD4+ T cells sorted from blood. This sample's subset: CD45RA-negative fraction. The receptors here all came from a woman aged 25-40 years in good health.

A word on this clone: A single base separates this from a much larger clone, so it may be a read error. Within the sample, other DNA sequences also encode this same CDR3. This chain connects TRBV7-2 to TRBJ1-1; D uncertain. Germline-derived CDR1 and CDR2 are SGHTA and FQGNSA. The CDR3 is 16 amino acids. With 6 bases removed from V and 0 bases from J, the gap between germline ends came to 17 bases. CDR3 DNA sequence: TGTGCCAGCAGAAAGACGGCTATAACCATGAACACTGAAGCTTTCTTT. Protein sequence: CASRKTAITMNTEAFF.

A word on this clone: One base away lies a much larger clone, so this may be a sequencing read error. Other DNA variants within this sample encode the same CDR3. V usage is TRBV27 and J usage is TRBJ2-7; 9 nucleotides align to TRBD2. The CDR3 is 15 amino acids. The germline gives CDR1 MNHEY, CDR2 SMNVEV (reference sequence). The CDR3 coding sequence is TGTGCCAGTAGTTTATCGCAGCGGGAGGTTTCCAGGCAGTACTTC. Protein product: CASSLSQREVSRQYF.

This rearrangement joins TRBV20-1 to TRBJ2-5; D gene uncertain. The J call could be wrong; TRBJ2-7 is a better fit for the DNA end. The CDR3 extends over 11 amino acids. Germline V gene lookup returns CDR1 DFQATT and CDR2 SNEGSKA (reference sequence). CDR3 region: CSVKGNVEQYF. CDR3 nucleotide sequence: TGCAGTGTCAAGGGAAACGTCGAGCAGTACTTC.

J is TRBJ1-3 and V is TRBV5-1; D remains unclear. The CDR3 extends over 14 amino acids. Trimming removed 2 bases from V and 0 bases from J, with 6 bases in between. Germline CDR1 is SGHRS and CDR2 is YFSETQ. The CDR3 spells CASSLSGSGNTIYF. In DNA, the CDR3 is TGCGCCAGCAGCTTATCGGGCTCTGGAAACACCATATATTTT. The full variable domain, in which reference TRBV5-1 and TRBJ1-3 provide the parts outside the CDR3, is KAGVTQTPRYLIKTRGQQVTLSCSPISGHRSVSWYQQTPGQGLQFLFEYFSETQRNKGNFPGRFSGRQFSNSRSEMNVSTLELGDSALYLCASSLSGSGNTIYFGEGSWLTVV.

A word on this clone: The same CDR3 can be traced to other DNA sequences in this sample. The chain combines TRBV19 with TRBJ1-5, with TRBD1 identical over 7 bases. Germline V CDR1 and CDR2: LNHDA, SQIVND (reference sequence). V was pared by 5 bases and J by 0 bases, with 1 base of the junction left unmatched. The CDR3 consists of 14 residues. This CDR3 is CASSRTGSNQPQHF. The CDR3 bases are TGTGCCAGTAGTCGGACAGGTAGCAATCAGCCCCAGCATTTT.